The 5 T cell receptor beta chains below come from one sample, sequenced in a study of tumor and adjacent non-tumor tissue in lung cancer. A modified ARM-PCR protocol with three rounds of nested PCR amplified TCRbeta. TCRdb processed the multiplex PCR reads anew with MiXCR; each CDR3 protein has one entry. The sample contains about 43,000 distinct CDR3 sequences, roughly 60% of which appear only once. No cell sorting was done before RNA was extracted from the tissue. More than 3 cm separated this lung sample from the edge of the tumor. Sequenced: distant non-tumor lung tissue. These receptors came from a man in his forties or fifties with non-small cell lung cancer.

This clonotype was found a few times. This chain joins TRBV29-1 and TRBJ2-7, with D maybe TRBD1 (5 bases). Trimming removed 8 bases from V and 6 bases from J, with 14 bases in between. The V gene's germline CDR1 is SQVTM and CDR2 ANQGSEA. There are 11 residues in the CDR3. This CDR3 is CSTMIGVEQYF. CDR3 in DNA: TGCAGCACAATGATAGGGGTCGAGCAGTACTTC.

By its share, this clonotype is medium-sized. The chain has TRBV5-6 and TRBJ1-2; tentatively, D is TRBD1 (6 bases). Trimming took 4 bases from V and 3 from J, leaving 7 bases between them. This CDR3 is built from 12 residues. CDR1 SGHDT and CDR2 YYEEEE come from the germline V gene. The chain's CDR3 is CASSRGDYGYTF. The CDR3, as DNA: TGTGCCAGCAGCAGGGGGGACTATGGCTACACCTTC.

This clonotype has at least ten counts. The CDR3 DNA is TGTGCCAGCTCATTAGGTCGGGGTGATTCACCCCTCCACTTT. Its translation is CASSLGRGDSPLHF. The chain uses TRBV28 and TRBJ1-6, with unresolved D. The CDR3 sequence is 14 residues long. Germline V gene lookup returns CDR1 MDHEN and CDR2 SYDVKM. V lost 8 bases to trimming and J lost 8 bases, with 16 bases between them.

On this clonotype: The CDR3 ends on some other residue instead of the conserved phenylalanine or tryptophan, so this is likely a read error. The V call is TRBV7-9, the J call TRBJ2-1; a weak D match, TRBD1 (6 bases). CDR1 is SEHNR and CDR2 is FQNEAQ in the germline V gene (reference sequence). The CDR3 covers 13 residues. CDR3 sequence (DNA): TGTGCCAGCAGGGACAGTTCCTATAATGAGCAGTTCTCC. The encoded protein is CASRDSSYNEQFS.

The rearrangement uses TRBV20-1 and TRBJ1-1; tentative D call: TRBD1 (5 bases). With 4 bases removed from V and 5 bases from J, the gap between germline ends came to 17 bases. The CDR3 has 14 residues. Germline loops: CDR1 DFQATT, CDR2 SNEGSKA (reference sequence). CDR3 residues: CSAIEPGRGTEAFF. The CDR3 DNA reads as TGCAGTGCTATAGAGCCGGGGCGGGGGACTGAAGCTTTCTTT.